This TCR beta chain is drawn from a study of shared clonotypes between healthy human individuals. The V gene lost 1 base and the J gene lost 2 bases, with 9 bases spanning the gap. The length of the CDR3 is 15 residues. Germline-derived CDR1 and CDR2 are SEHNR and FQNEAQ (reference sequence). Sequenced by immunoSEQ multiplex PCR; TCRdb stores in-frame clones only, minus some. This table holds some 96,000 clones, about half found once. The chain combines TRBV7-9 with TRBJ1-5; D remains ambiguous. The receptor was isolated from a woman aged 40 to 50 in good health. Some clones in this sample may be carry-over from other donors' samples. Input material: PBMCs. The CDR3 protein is CASSLDGSGNQPQHF. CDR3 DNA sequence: TGTGCCAGCAGCTTAGATGGTTCCGGCAATCAGCCCCAGCATTTT.